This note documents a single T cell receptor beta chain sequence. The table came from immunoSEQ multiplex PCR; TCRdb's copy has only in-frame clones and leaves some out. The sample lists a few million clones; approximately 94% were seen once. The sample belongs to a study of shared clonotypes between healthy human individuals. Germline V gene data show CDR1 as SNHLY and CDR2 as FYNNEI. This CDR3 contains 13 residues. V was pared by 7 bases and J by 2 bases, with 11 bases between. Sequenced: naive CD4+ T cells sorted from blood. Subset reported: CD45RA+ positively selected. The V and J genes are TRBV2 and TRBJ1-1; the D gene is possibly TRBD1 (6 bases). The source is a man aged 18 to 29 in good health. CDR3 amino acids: CASTEDRNTEAFF. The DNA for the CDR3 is TGTGCCAGCACCGAGGACAGAAACACTGAAGCTTTCTTT.